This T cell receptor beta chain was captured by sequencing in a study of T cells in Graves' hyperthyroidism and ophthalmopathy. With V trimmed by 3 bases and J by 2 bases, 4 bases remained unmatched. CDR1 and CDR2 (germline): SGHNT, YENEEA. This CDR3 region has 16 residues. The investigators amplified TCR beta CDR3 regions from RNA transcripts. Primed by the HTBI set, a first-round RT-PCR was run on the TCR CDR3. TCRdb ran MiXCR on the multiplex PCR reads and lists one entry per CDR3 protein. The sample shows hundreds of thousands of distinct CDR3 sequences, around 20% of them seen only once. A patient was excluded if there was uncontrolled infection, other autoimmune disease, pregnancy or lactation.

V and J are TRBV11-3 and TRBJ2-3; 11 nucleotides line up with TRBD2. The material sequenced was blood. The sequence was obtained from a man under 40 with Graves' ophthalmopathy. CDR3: CASSFLAGGATDTQYF. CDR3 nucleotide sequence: TGTGCCAGCAGCTTCCTAGCGGGAGGTGCCACAGATACGCAGTATTTT. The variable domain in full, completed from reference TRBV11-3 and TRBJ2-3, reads EAGVVQSPRYKIIEKKQPVAFWCNPISGHNTLYWYLQNLGQGPELLIRYENEEAVDDSQLPKDRFSAERLKGVDSTLKIQPAELGDSAVYLCASSFLAGGATDTQYFGPGTRLTVL.